The rows below give T cell receptor beta chains drawn from one sample of a study of CD8+ T cells in alopecia areata. Assay: immunoSEQ multiplex PCR; the TCRdb copy retains only in-frame clones and omits some. Counted here are approximately 210,000 clones, more than 55% occurring once; the ten biggest clones make up about 3%. Sequenced here: CD4+ T cells sorted from blood, sampled at week 4, from a patient treated with tofacitinib. Every receptor here comes from a human donor with alopecia areata. Both conserved end residues are part of each CDR3. The order of the fields is clone size, V gene, J gene, CDR3 protein. Not all rows give a size; the values are once, few, many and, for expanded clones, a class.

>.|TRBV29-1|TRBJ2-2
CSVESGTGFTGELFF
>.|TRBV28|TRBJ2-3
CASSLPGGGTDTQYF
>.|TRBV30|TRBJ2-6
CAWGNGGPGNVLTF
>.|TRBV2|TRBJ2-5
CASSGRLQETQYF
>.|TRBV10-3|TRBJ1-6
CAISESRGAGGNSPLHF
>.|TRBV15|TRBJ1-5
CATGGQLYQPQHF
>.|TRBV5-1|TRBJ1-2
CASSLQANNYGYTF
>.|TRBV5-1|TRBJ2-5
CASSLATGSTYF
>.|TRBV2|TRBJ1-1
CASSGEDMDTEAFF
>.|TRBV27|TRBJ1-1
CASSKQENLMNTEAFF
>once|TRBV6-6|TRBJ2-3
CASKDSGTDTQYF
>few|TRBV11-2|TRBJ1-4
CASSDRDLNEKLFF
>.|TRBV4-1|TRBJ2-3
CASSRVGPNTDTQYF
>.|TRBV29-1|TRBJ2-7
CSVQPSAYEQYF
>few|TRBV4-1|TRBJ2-4
CASSQETGGPGDIQYF
>few|TRBV7-2|TRBJ1-2
CASSYDQGYTF
>.|TRBV29-1|TRBJ2-7
CSVSGMRGPYEQYF
>few|TRBV30|TRBJ2-1
CAWSTARTYNEQFF
>.|TRBV29-1|TRBJ2-3
CSVRPSGSTDTQYF
>few|TRBV25-1|TRBJ2-1
CASSGLIHEQFF
>.|TRBV5-4|TRBJ1-1
CASSIKQDPEAFF
>few|TRBV11-3|TRBJ2-3
CASSLSPDTQYF
>.|TRBV30|TRBJ1-5
CAWSVIGTSNQPQHF
>few|TRBV6-5|TRBJ1-3
CASRDRATGNTIYF
>.|TRBV5-1|TRBJ2-5
CASSLTSVETQYF
>few|TRBV7-9|TRBJ2-1
CASSSSPYNEQFF
>few|TRBV29-1|TRBJ1-1
CSVDYTRAEAFF
>once|TRBV4-1|TRBJ2-4
CASSQILGTVLAKNIQYF
>.|TRBV5-4|TRBJ2-2
CASSLVGSGELFF
>.|TRBV19|TRBJ1-3
CASSPNSGNTIYF
>.|TRBV30|TRBJ2-5
CAWSSTGTDEYF
>.|TRBV27|TRBJ2-1
CASSSRRGAQGNEQFF
>.|TRBV4-1|TRBJ1-4
CASSQVGLSNEKLFF
>once|TRBV30|TRBJ1-1
CAWSVGAWDTEAFF
>.|TRBV4-1|TRBJ1-1
CASRQSMNTEAFF
>few|TRBV25-1|TRBJ2-2
CASSVRAGGQTGELFF
>.|TRBV29-1|TRBJ1-2
CSVHRDYGYTF
>.|TRBV7-9|TRBJ1-2
CASSLGGDGYTF
>once|TRBV27|TRBJ2-3
CASSLGTSGGENTQYF
>.|TRBV7-9|TRBJ1-2
CASSHTGAPYGYTF
>.|TRBV29-1|TRBJ2-3
CSVERLAGDTQYF
>once|TRBV4-2|TRBJ1-2
CASKPGTEYGYTF
>few|TRBV10-3|TRBJ2-7
CAISEPGTESSYEQYF
>.|TRBV13|TRBJ1-2
CASSAGQRTNYGYTF
>.|TRBV4-3|TRBJ2-5
CASSQDVLAGRRPQYF
>.|TRBV30|TRBJ1-1
CAWQGVGWNTEAFF
>.|TRBV10-3|TRBJ2-5
CAISDMSVLRETQYF
>.|TRBV5-1|TRBJ2-3
CASSSGTGGTDTQYF
>.|TRBV5-1|TRBJ2-6
CASSSYPGQGFSGANVLTF
>.|TRBV29-1|TRBJ1-6
CSVWDRNSPLHF